Listed here are 20 T cell receptor beta chains from one sample, sequenced in a study of blood T cell repertoires in COVID-19. The repertoire was sequenced with immunoSEQ multiplex PCR; TCRdb's copy has only in-frame clones and lacks some. The profile shows about 390,000 clones, 87% of them singletons. Source material: peripheral blood. These receptor sequences come from an older woman with COVID-19, enrolled during active disease.

The genes are TRBV19 and TRBJ2-5; 8 nucleotides agree with TRBD1. V was pared by 3 bases and J by 9 bases, with 15 bases of the junction left unmatched. Per the germline V gene, CDR1 is LNHDA and CDR2 is SQIVND (reference sequence). The CDR3 has 16 amino acids. The CDR3 spells CASSMAQGGQKRPQYF. CDR3 bases: TGTGCCAGTAGTATGGCACAGGGGGGACAGAAGAGACCCCAGTACTTC.

The chain employs TRBV6-1 and TRBJ1-6; D uncertain. Germline CDR1 MNHNS, CDR2 SASEGT. V was clipped by 0 bases and J by 10 bases, with 13 bases between them. The CDR3 is 15 residues long. Here the CDR3 reads CASSEAPSGLSPLHF. DNA of the CDR3: TGTGCCAGCAGTGAAGCGCCTAGTGGACTATCACCCCTCCACTTT.

The J gene is TRBJ1-1, the V gene TRBV3-1 (or the pseudogene TRBV3-2); tentative D call: TRBD1 (5 bases). Looked up from germline, CDR1 is LGHDT and CDR2 is YNNKEL (reference sequence). This CDR3 is 17 amino acids long. The germline V and J ends were trimmed by 0 bases and 1 base, with 15 bases remaining between them. CDR3 bases: TGTGCCAGCAGCCAAGAACGGCAGGGCAGGGCGAACACTGAAGCTTTCTTT. Its translation is CASSQERQGRANTEAFF.

This clone was found many times. The chain couples TRBV4-1 to TRBJ1-2, with 10 bases matching TRBD1. In germline, CDR1 is MGHRA, CDR2 YSYEKL. The ends lost 4 bases at V and 1 base at J; junction bases unmatched: 6. This CDR3 comprises 16 residues. DNA of the CDR3: TGCGCCAGCAGCCGAGGACAGGGGGGCGATAACTATGGCTACACCTTC. The encoded protein is CASSRGQGGDNYGYTF.

The chain couples TRBV4-2 to TRBJ2-7, with D uncertain. V gave up 0 bases and J gave up 7 bases, with 16 bases separating them. There are 15 residues in the CDR3. The germline CDR1 and CDR2 sequences are LGHNA and YNFKEQ. The CDR3 loop is CASSQDTLSYGEQYF. The CDR3, as DNA: TGTGCCAGCAGCCAAGATACACTCTCCTACGGGGAGCAGTACTTC.

V is TRBV5-4 and J is TRBJ1-2, with D unresolved. Germline lookup yields CDR1 SGHNT and CDR2 YYREEE (reference sequence). The germline V and J ends were trimmed by 3 bases and 3 bases, with 6 bases remaining between them. CDR3 length equals 12 residues. CDR3 in amino acids: CASSSDYYGYTF. For the CDR3, the DNA is TGTGCCAGCAGCTCAGATTACTATGGCTACACCTTC. Filled out from reference TRBV5-4 and TRBJ1-2, the complete variable domain reads ETGVTQSPTHLIKTRGQQVTLRCSSQSGHNTVSWYQQALGQGPQFIFQYYREEENGRGNFPPRFSGLQFPNYSSELNVNALELDDSALYLCASSSDYYGYTFGSGTRLTVV.

The CDR3 coding sequence is TGTGCCAGCAGTCGTGAGCAGGGGGCGAATGGCTACACCTTC. As protein: CASSREQGANGYTF. The chain carries TRBV7-9 and TRBJ1-2; 8 bases are shared with TRBD1. CDR1 SEHNR and CDR2 FQNEAQ come from the germline V gene (reference sequence). This CDR3 has 14 amino acids. J lost 6 bases, V lost 6 bases, and 9 bases had no gene match.

This rearrangement joins TRBV5-4 to TRBJ1-2; TRBD1 is a possible D gene (5 bases). This CDR3 is built from 13 residues. CDR1 is SGHNT and CDR2 is YYREEE in the germline V gene (reference sequence). Trimming left V 4 bases short and J 0 bases short, with 7 bases between. The DNA for the CDR3 is TGTGCCAGCAGCACGGGGGCTAACTATGGCTACACCTTC. Protein: CASSTGANYGYTF.

The chain joins TRBV27 to TRBJ1-1; D remains unclear. Germline loops: CDR1 MNHEY, CDR2 SMNVEV (reference sequence). The CDR3 length is 15 residues. V lost 5 bases, J lost 1 base, and 14 bases lay in between. The CDR3 region is CASSPRDSRNTEAFF. The CDR3 DNA reads as TGTGCCAGCAGTCCTCGAGATTCTCGGAACACTGAAGCTTTCTTT.

This rearrangement joins TRBV5-8 to TRBJ2-7; 7 bases align to TRBD1. CDR1 SGHTS and CDR2 YDEGEE come from the germline V gene. With V trimmed by 4 bases and J by 4 bases, 2 bases remained unmatched. This CDR3 is 12 amino acids long. CDR3 nucleotides: TGTGCCAGCAGCGTGACAGGGTACGAGCAGTACTTC. Its translation: CASSVTGYEQYF.

The chain couples TRBV5-1 to TRBJ1-4; D is undetermined. Per germline, CDR1 SGHRS and CDR2 YFSETQ. V was trimmed by 2 bases and J by 0 bases, leaving 17 bases between them. The CDR3 consists of 18 residues. As DNA, the CDR3 is TGCGCCAGCAGCTTCGGGGAATCGGGGATCGCAACTAATGAAAAACTGTTTTTT. Protein product: CASSFGESGIATNEKLFF. The full variable domain, rest sourced from reference TRBV5-1 and TRBJ1-4, is KAGVTQTPRYLIKTRGQQVTLSCSPISGHRSVSWYQQTPGQGLQFLFEYFSETQRNKGNFPGRFSGRQFSNSRSEMNVSTLELGDSALYLCASSFGESGIATNEKLFFGSGTQLSVL.

This clone was counted a few times. The chain uses TRBV19 and TRBJ1-3; unclear D gene. This CDR3 comprises 14 residues. V gave up 5 bases and J gave up 0 bases, with 8 bases separating them. The germline CDR1 and CDR2 sequences are LNHDA and SQIVND (reference sequence). CDR3 DNA: TGTGCCAGTAGTGACCGGAGCTCTGGAAACACCATATATTTT. This encodes CASSDRSSGNTIYF.

A word on this clone: The junction and the germline gene differ at one end; a read error may be behind it. The V and J genes are TRBV29-1 and TRBJ1-1; 10 bases match TRBD1. This CDR3 region has 13 residues. Germline CDR1 and CDR2: SQVTM and ANQGSEA. CDR3: CSVEGQGGPEAFF. In DNA, the CDR3 is TGCAGCGTAGAAGGACAGGGGGGACCTGAAGCTTTCTTT.

CDR3 residues: CASTSYGWADANSYNSPLHF. Written as DNA, the CDR3 is TGTGCCAGTACCTCGTACGGTTGGGCCGACGCGAACTCCTATAATTCACCCCTCCACTTT. This rearrangement joins TRBV19 to TRBJ1-6; D is unclear. Germline V gene data show CDR1 as LNHDA and CDR2 as SQIVND (reference sequence). Trimming left V 7 bases short and J 0 bases short, with 25 bases between. The CDR3 sequence is 20 residues long.

The chain carries TRBV2 and TRBJ1-5; a weak D match, TRBD1 (6 bases). Trimming removed 2 bases at V and 3 bases at J, with 8 bases between. Looked up from germline, CDR1 is SNHLY and CDR2 is FYNNEI. The CDR3 is made up of 14 amino acids. Here the CDR3 DNA reads TGTGCCAGCAGTGAACAGGGGCACAATCAGCCCCAGCATTTT. This codes for CASSEQGHNQPQHF.

The chain links TRBV5-6 to TRBJ1-2; 8 bases fit TRBD1. Germline V gene sequence: CDR1 SGHDT, CDR2 YYEEEE. The CDR3 is 15 amino acids. V was clipped by 1 base and J by 5 bases; unmatched bases: 7. CDR3 sequence reads: CASSLKDREMYGYTF. Here the CDR3 DNA reads TGTGCCAGCAGCTTGAAGGACAGGGAGATGTATGGCTACACCTTC. The entire variable domain, with the rest obtained from reference TRBV5-6 and TRBJ1-2, is as follows: DAGVTQSPTHLIKTRGQQVTLRCSPKSGHDTVSWYQQALGQGPQFIFQYYEEEERQRGNFPDRFSGHQFPNYSSELNVNALLLGDSALYLCASSLKDREMYGYTFGSGTRLTVV.

This clone was observed a handful of times. V is TRBV28 and J is TRBJ2-6; 8 nucleotides match TRBD1. Germline CDR1 reads MDHEN; CDR2 reads SYDVKM. This CDR3 has 19 amino acids. The V and J ends lost 5 bases and 1 base, in that order; junction bases with no gene match: 13. Here the CDR3 reads CASSKGQVYLSSGANVLTF. The CDR3 DNA reads TGTGCCAGCAGTAAGGGACAGGTCTATCTTTCTTCTGGGGCCAACGTCCTGACTTTC.

The chain carries TRBV2 and TRBJ1-1; no definite D call. The CDR3 is made up of 15 amino acids. Germline V gene lookup returns CDR1 SNHLY and CDR2 FYNNEI. V dropped 6 bases and J dropped 5 bases, with 19 bases sitting between them. CDR3 sequence reads: CASSPKDARGTEAFF. The CDR3 DNA follows: TGTGCCAGCAGCCCCAAGGACGCCAGAGGGACTGAAGCTTTCTTT.

The chain recombines TRBV11-2 with TRBJ2-5, with unresolved D. Trimming pared 1 base from V and 5 bases from J, leaving 14 bases between. This CDR3 is built from 15 residues. Germline CDR1 and CDR2: SGHAT and FQNNGV. The CDR3 protein is CASSLVVAAGETQYF. The CDR3 bases are TGTGCCAGCAGCTTAGTGGTTGCGGCCGGGGAGACCCAGTACTTC.

This sequence joins TRBV3-1 (or the pseudogene TRBV3-2) and TRBJ1-1; 11 positions match TRBD1. Germline CDR1 and CDR2: LGHDT and YNNKEL (reference sequence). The length of the CDR3 is 19 residues. V trimming: 4 bases; J trimming: 5 bases; junction bases outside the gene matches: 18. DNA of the CDR3: TGTGCCAGCAGCCCGCGGACAGGGGGCGCGAGGATTCGGGGGACTGAAGCTTTCTTT. Residues: CASSPRTGGARIRGTEAFF.